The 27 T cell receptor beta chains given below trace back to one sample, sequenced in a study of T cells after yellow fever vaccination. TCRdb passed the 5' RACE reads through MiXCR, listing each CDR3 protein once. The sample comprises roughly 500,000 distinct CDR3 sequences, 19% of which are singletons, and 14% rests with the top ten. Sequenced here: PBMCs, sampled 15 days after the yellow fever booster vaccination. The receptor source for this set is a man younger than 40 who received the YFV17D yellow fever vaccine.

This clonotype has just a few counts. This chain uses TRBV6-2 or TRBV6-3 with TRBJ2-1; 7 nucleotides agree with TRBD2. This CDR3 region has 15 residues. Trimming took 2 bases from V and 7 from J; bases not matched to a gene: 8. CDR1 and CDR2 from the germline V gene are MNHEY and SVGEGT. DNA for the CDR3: TGTGCCAGCAGTTACGGCGGGAGAAAGTATAATGAGCAGTTCTTC. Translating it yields CASSYGGRKYNEQFF.

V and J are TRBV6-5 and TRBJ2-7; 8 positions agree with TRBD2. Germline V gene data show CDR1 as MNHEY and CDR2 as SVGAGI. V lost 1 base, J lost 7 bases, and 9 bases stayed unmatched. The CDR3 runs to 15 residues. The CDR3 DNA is TGTGCCAGCAGTTACTTTAGCGGGGCTAGCGAGGAGCAGTACTTC. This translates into CASSYFSGASEEQYF.

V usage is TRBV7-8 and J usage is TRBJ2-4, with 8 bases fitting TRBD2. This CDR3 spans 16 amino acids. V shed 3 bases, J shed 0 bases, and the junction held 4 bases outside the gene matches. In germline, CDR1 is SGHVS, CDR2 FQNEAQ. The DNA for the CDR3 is TGTGCCAGCAGCTTCAGAGCGGGAGTAGCCAAAAACATTCAGTACTTC. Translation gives CASSFRAGVAKNIQYF. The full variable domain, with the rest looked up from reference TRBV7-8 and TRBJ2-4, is GAGVSQSPRYKVAKRGQDVALRCDPISGHVSLFWYQQALGQGPEFLTYFQNEAQLDKSGLPSDRFFAERPEGSVSTLKIQRTQQEDSAVYLCASSFRAGVAKNIQYFGAGTRLSVL.

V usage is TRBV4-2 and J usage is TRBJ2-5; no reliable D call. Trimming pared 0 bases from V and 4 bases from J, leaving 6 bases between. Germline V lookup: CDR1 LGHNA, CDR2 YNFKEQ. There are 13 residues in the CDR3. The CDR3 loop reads CASSQEAGETQYF. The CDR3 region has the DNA TGTGCCAGCAGCCAAGAGGCCGGAGAGACCCAGTACTTC.

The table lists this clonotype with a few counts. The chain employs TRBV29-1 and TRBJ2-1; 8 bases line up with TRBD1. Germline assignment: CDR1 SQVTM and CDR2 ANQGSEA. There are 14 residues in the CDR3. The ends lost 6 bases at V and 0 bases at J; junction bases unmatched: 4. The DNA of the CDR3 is TGCAGCGTCACAGGGGGGAGCTCCTACAATGAGCAGTTCTTC. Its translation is CSVTGGSSYNEQFF.

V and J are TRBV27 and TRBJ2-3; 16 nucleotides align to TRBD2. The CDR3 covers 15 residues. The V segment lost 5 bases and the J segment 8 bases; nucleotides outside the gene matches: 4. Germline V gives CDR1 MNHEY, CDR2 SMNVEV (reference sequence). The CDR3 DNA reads TGTGCCAGCAGTCCTGGGACTAGCGGGGGGGCTACGCAGTATTTT. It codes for CASSPGTSGGATQYF.

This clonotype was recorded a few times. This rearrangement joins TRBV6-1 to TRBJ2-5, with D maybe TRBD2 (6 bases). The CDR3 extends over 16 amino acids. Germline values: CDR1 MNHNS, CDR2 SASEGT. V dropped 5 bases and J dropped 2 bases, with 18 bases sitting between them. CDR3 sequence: CASSTGTPEDQETQYF. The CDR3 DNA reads TGTGCCAGCAGTACCGGGACTCCAGAGGATCAAGAGACCCAGTACTTC.

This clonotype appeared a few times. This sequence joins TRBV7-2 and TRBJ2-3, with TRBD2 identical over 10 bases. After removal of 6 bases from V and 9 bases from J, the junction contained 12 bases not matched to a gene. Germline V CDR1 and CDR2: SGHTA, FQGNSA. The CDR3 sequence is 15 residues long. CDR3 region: CASRSSGGATGTQYF. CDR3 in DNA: TGTGCCAGCAGGTCTAGCGGGGGAGCCACCGGGACGCAGTATTTT.

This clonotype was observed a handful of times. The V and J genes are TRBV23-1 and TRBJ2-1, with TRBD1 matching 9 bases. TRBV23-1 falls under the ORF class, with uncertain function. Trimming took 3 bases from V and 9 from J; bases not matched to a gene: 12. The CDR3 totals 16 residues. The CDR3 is CASSQGGTGNIGEQFF. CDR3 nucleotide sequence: TGCGCCAGCAGTCAGGGTGGGACAGGGAATATTGGTGAGCAGTTCTTC.

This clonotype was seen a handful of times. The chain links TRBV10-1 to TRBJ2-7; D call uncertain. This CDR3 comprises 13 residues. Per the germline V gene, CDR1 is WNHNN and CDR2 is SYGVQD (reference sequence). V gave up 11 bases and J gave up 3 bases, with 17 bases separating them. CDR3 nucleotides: TGCGCCCCCGGGTCCAGCTACGACTACGAGCAGTACTTC. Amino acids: CAPGSSYDYEQYF.

The CDR3: CASSPRGGGSYNSPLHF. CDR3 DNA sequence: TGTGCCAGCAGCCCCCGTGGGGGAGGCTCCTATAATTCACCCCTCCACTTT. V usage is TRBV7-8 and J usage is TRBJ1-6; D is possibly TRBD1 (5 bases). This CDR3 has 17 residues. Per the germline V gene, CDR1 is SGHVS and CDR2 is FQNEAQ. With 5 bases removed from V and 0 bases from J, the gap between germline ends came to 14 bases.

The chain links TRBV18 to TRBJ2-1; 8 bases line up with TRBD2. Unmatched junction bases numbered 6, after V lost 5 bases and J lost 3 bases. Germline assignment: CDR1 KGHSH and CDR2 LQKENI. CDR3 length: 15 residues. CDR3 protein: CASSFSGDYYNEQFF. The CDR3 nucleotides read TGTGCCAGCTCATTTAGCGGGGATTACTACAATGAGCAGTTCTTC.

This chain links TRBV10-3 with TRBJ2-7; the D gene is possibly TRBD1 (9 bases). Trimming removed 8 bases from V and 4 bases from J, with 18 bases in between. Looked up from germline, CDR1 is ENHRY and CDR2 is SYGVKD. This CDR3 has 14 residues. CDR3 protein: CAIRSGTGTYEQYF. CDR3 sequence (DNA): TGTGCCATCCGTAGCGGGACAGGGACGTACGAGCAGTACTTC.

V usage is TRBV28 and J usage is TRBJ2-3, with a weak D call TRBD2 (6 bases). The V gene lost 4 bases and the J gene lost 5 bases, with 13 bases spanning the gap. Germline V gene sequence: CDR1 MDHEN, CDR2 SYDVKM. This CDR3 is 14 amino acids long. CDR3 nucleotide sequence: TGTGCCAGCAGTTCACGCAGGGAGGAAGATACGCAGTATTTT. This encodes CASSSRREEDTQYF.

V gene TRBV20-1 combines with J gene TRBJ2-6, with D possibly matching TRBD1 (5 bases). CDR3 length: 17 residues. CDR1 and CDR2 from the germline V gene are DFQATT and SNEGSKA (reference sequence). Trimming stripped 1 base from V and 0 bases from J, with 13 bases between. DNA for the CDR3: TGCAGTGCTAGAGGGGGCGGAGCCCTCTCTGGGGCCAACGTCCTGACTTTC. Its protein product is CSARGGGALSGANVLTF.

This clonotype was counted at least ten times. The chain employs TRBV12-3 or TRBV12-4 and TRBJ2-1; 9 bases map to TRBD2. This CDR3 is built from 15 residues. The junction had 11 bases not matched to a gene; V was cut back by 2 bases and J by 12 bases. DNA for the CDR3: TGTGCCAGCAGTTTATCCTCCGGCGGGAGGGCCGGGCAGTTCTTC. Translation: CASSLSSGGRAGQFF.

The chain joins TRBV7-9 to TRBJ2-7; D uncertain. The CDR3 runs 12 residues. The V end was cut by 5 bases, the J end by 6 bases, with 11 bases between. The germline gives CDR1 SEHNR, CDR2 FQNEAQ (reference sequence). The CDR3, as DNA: TGTGCCAGCAGCGTAGGACCTGCCGAGCAGTACTTC. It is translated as CASSVGPAEQYF.

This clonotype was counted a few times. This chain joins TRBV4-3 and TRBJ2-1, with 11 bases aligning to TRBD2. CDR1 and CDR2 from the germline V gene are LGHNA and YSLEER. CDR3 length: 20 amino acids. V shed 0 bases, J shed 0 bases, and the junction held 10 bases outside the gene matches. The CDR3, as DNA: TGCGCCAGCAGCCAAGATAGCAAACTAGCGGGAGTGGCCTCCTACAATGAGCAGTTCTTC. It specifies CASSQDSKLAGVASYNEQFF.

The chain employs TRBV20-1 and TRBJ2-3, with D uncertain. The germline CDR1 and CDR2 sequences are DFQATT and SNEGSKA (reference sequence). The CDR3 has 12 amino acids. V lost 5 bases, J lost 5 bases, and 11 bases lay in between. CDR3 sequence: CSARPTLDTQYF. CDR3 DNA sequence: TGCAGTGCTCGCCCGACACTAGATACGCAGTATTTT.

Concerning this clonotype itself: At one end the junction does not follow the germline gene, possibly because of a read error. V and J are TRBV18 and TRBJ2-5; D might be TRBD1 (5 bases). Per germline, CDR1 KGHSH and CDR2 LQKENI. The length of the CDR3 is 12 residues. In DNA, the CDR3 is TGTGCCAGCTCACTTCCAGACAGTACCATCTCCTTC. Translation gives CASSLPDSTISF.

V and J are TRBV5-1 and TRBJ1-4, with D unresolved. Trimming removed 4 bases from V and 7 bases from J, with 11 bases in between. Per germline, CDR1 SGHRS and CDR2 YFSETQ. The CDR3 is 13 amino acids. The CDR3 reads CASSPDGPEKLFF. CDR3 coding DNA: TGCGCCAGCAGCCCGGATGGCCCTGAAAAACTGTTTTTT.

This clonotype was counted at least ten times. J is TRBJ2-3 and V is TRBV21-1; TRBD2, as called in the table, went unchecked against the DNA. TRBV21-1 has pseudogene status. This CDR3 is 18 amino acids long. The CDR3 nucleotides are TGTGCCAGCAGCAAAGGAGGGTCGACTAGCGGGAGGACAGATACGCAGTATTTT. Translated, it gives CASSKGGSTSGRTDTQYF.

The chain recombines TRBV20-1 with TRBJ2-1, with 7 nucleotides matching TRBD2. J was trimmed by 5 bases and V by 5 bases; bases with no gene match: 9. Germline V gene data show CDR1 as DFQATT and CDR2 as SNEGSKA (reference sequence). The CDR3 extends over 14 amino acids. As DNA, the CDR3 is TGCAGTGCTTTTACCGGGAGGTTGGACAATGAGCAGTTCTTC. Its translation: CSAFTGRLDNEQFF.

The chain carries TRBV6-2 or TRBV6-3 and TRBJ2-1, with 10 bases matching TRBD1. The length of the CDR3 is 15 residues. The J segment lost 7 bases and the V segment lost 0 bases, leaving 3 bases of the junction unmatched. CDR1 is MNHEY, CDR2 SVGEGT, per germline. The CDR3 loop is CASSYSGQGTNEQFF. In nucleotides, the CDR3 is TGTGCCAGCAGTTACTCGGGACAGGGGACGAATGAGCAGTTCTTC.

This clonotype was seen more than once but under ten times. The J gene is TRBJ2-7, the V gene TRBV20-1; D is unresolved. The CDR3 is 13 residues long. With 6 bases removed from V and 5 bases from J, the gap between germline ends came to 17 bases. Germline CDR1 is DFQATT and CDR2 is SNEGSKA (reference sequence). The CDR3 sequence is CSARRALANEQYF. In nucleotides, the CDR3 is TGCAGTGCCAGGCGAGCCCTGGCTAACGAGCAGTACTTC.

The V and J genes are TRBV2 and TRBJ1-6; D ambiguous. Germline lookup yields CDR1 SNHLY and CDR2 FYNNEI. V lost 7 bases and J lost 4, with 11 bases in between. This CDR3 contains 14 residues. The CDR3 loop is CASTKGSYNSPLHF. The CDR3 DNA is TGTGCCAGCACGAAGGGATCATATAATTCACCCCTCCACTTT.

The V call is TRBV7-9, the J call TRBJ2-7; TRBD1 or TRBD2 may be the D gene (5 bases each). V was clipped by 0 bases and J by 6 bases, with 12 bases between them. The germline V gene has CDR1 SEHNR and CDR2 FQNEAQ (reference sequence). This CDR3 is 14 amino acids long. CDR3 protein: CASSLAGARSEQYF. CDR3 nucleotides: TGTGCCAGCAGCTTAGCCGGGGCAAGGTCCGAGCAGTACTTC. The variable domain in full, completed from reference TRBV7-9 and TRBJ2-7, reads DTGVSQNPRHKITKRGQNVTFRCDPISEHNRLYWYRQTLGQGPEFLTYFQNEAQLEKSRLLSDRFSAERPKGSFSTLEIQRTEQGDSAMYLCASSLAGARSEQYFGPGTRLTVT.